Below, 26 T cell receptor beta chains from the same sample are listed, as sequenced in a study of blood T cell repertoires in COVID-19. The repertoire was sequenced with immunoSEQ multiplex PCR; TCRdb's copy has only in-frame clones and lacks some. The sample lists 130,000 to 150,000 clones, roughly 90% seen once, with 1.2% in the top ten. Sequenced sample: PBMCs or T cells enriched from blood (not recorded which). These TCRs come from a young woman with acute COVID-19.

The rearrangement uses TRBV5-1 and TRBJ2-1; no definite D call. The ends were cut back, 4 bases at V and 12 bases at J, with 17 bases in the middle. The germline gives CDR1 SGHRS, CDR2 YFSETQ. The CDR3 has 13 residues. The CDR3 DNA reads TGCGCCAGCAGCCCGAGTCCTAAGGCGGCGCAGTTCTTC. Translation gives CASSPSPKAAQFF.

The chain carries TRBV10-3 and TRBJ2-1, with D hard to call. V gave up 0 bases and J gave up 5 bases, with 5 bases separating them. Germline CDR1 and CDR2: ENHRY and SYGVKD. The CDR3 runs to 13 residues. The CDR3 coding sequence is TGTGCCATCAGTGAGTCTTTAGACAATGAGCAGTTCTTC. The encoded protein is CAISESLDNEQFF.

This clone was detected a few times. The V and J genes are TRBV5-8 and TRBJ1-1; D uncertain. This CDR3 contains 14 residues. Per germline, CDR1 SGHTS and CDR2 YDEGEE. The V end was cut by 4 bases, the J end by 6 bases, with 16 bases between. Here the CDR3 DNA reads TGTGCCAGCAGCGTGAGAAGAAGGCAGGCTGAAGCTTTCTTT. As protein: CASSVRRRQAEAFF.

The gene calls are TRBV28 and TRBJ1-3, with unresolved D. CDR3 length: 11 residues. Germline V gene lookup returns CDR1 MDHEN and CDR2 SYDVKM. V lost 4 bases and J lost 5, with 3 bases in between. CDR3 sequence: CASSSRNTIYF. CDR3 bases: TGTGCCAGCAGTTCAAGAAACACCATATATTTT. Combining the CDR3 with reference TRBV28 and TRBJ1-3 gives the whole variable domain DVKVTQSSRYLVKRTGEKVFLECVQDMDHENMFWYRQDPGLGLRLIYFSYDVKMKEKGDIPEGYSVSREKKERFSLILESASTNQTSMYLCASSSRNTIYFGEGSWLTVV.

The chain employs TRBV10-3 and TRBJ1-3, with 9 bases fitting TRBD1. Germline CDR1 and CDR2: ENHRY and SYGVKD. The CDR3 consists of 16 residues. Trimming at V came to 3 bases and at J to 0 bases, leaving 3 bases not matched to a gene. The CDR3 DNA follows: TGTGCCATCAGTGAAGGGACAGGGAACTCTGGAAACACCATATATTTT. Amino acids: CAISEGTGNSGNTIYF.

The V call is TRBV28, the J call TRBJ1-2, with TRBD1 matching over 7 bases. There are 14 residues in the CDR3. Losses at the gene ends were 4 bases for V and 4 bases for J; bases not matched to a gene: 6. The germline V gene encodes CDR1 MDHEN and CDR2 SYDVKM. CDR3 nucleotides: TGTGCCAGCAGTTCGAAGGGGGCGGCCTATGGCTACACCTTC. Protein sequence: CASSSKGAAYGYTF.

This sequence joins TRBV7-3 and TRBJ1-2, with 10 bases matching TRBD1. The CDR3 length is 13 residues. Germline V gene lookup returns CDR1 SGHTA and CDR2 FQGTGA. V gave up 5 bases and J gave up 6 bases; unmatched junction bases: 3. The CDR3 here is CASSLGQGDGYTF. The CDR3 DNA reads as TGTGCCAGCAGCCTCGGACAGGGGGATGGCTACACCTTC.

This clone was seen just once. This chain links TRBV18 with TRBJ2-7; a possible D gene is TRBD1 (6 bases). Germline CDR1 KGHSH, CDR2 LQKENI. The germline V and J ends were trimmed by 6 bases and 4 bases, with 16 bases remaining between them. The CDR3 loop spans 14 amino acids. The chain's CDR3 is CASSPTGKEYEQYF. The CDR3 bases are TGTGCCAGCTCGCCCACAGGGAAAGAGTACGAGCAGTACTTC.

V is TRBV30 and J is TRBJ1-3; D remains unclear. CDR3 length: 14 amino acids. V lost 0 bases, J lost 4 bases, and 10 bases lay in between. Germline values: CDR1 GTSNPN, CDR2 SVGIG (reference sequence). The DNA for the CDR3 is TGTGCCTGGAGTGTACTCGGGTACGGAAACACCATATATTTT. This sequence encodes CAWSVLGYGNTIYF.

CDR3 sequence: CASSAWSSGELFF. The CDR3 DNA sequence: TGTGCCAGCAGTGCGTGGTCTTCCGGGGAGCTGTTTTTT. The chain links TRBV27 to TRBJ2-2; D unresolved. This CDR3 has 13 amino acids. The germline V and J ends were trimmed by 5 bases and 6 bases, with 10 bases remaining between them. The germline V gene has CDR1 MNHEY and CDR2 SMNVEV (reference sequence).

J is TRBJ2-7 and V is TRBV7-2; 8 bases are shared with TRBD2. After removal of 1 base from V and 5 bases from J, the junction contained 4 bases not matched to a gene. CDR3 size: 14 residues. Germline V lookup: CDR1 SGHTA, CDR2 FQGNSA. The CDR3 nucleotides are TGTGCCAGCAGCTTAGGGCCGGGGGGGAACGAGCAGTACTTC. Translation gives CASSLGPGGNEQYF.

The CDR3 DNA is TGTGCCAGCAGTGACCAAGGGGTCACCGGGGAGCTGTTTTTT. Residues: CASSDQGVTGELFF. This chain joins TRBV6-4 and TRBJ2-2, with a tentative D call TRBD1 (5 bases). From germline, CDR1 is MRHNA and CDR2 SNTAGT. The CDR3 is 14 amino acids. V was trimmed by 2 bases and J by 4 bases, leaving 8 bases between them.

V usage is TRBV11-2 and J usage is TRBJ2-1; 7 nucleotides line up with TRBD1. After removal of 2 bases from V and 4 bases from J, the junction contained 5 bases not matched to a gene. The germline V gene has CDR1 SGHAT and CDR2 FQNNGV. There are 15 residues in the CDR3. CDR3 sequence (DNA): TGTGCCAGCAGCTTACGACAGGGCGTATACAATGAGCAGTTCTTC. Translated, it gives CASSLRQGVYNEQFF.

The chain is built from TRBV7-2 and TRBJ2-7; possibly TRBD1 for D (6 bases). V lost 2 bases, J lost 5 bases, and 13 bases lay in between. This CDR3 has 14 residues. Germline V gene data show CDR1 as SGHTA and CDR2 as FQGNSA. The CDR3 protein is CASSLTGTIDEQYF. The CDR3 nucleotides are TGTGCCAGCAGCTTAACCGGGACAATCGACGAGCAGTACTTC.

The CDR3 nucleotides read TGTGCCAGCAGTTTAGAGGGAAGTGGCTCACCCCTCCACTTT. Translated: CASSLEGSGSPLHF. The chain couples TRBV28 to TRBJ1-6; D unclear. CDR1 and CDR2 from the germline V gene are MDHEN and SYDVKM. Trimming shortened V by 2 bases and J by 10 bases, and 12 bases separated the two germline ends. There are 14 residues in the CDR3.

A single count supports this clone. The chain combines TRBV4-1 with TRBJ2-2; 8 nucleotides line up with TRBD2. After removal of 7 bases from V and 1 base from J, the junction contained 2 bases not matched to a gene. This CDR3 has 14 residues. Germline CDR1 MGHRA, CDR2 YSYEKL. The CDR3 reads CASKTSENTGELFF. The CDR3 nucleotides are TGCGCCAGCAAGACTAGCGAGAACACCGGGGAGCTGTTTTTT.

V gene TRBV10-3 combines with J gene TRBJ1-1, with 7 positions matching TRBD1. V was pared by 3 bases and J by 4 bases, with 5 bases of the junction left unmatched. This CDR3 has 14 amino acids. CDR1 is ENHRY, CDR2 SYGVKD, per germline. The CDR3 region has the DNA TGTGCCATCAGTGAAAGGGGGCAGGGCACTGAAGCTTTCTTT. Its protein is CAISERGQGTEAFF.

The V call is TRBV4-3, the J call TRBJ1-5; 7 bases match TRBD1. This CDR3 comprises 15 residues. V gave up 1 base and J gave up 7 bases; unmatched junction bases: 7. The germline CDR1 and CDR2 sequences are LGHNA and YSLEER. This CDR3 is CASSQVWQGEQPQHF. Written as DNA, the CDR3 is TGCGCCAGCAGCCAAGTGTGGCAGGGGGAGCAGCCCCAGCATTTT.

V usage is TRBV29-1 and J usage is TRBJ2-1; maybe TRBD2 (7 bases). The CDR3 is 14 amino acids. The V and J ends lost 3 bases and 2 bases respectively, with 11 bases between them. From germline, CDR1 is SQVTM and CDR2 ANQGSEA. CDR3 bases: TGCAGCGTTGAGGGGGGGGCGGCCTACAATGAGCAGTTCTTC. This sequence encodes CSVEGGAAYNEQFF.

DNA for the CDR3: TGCGCCAGCAGCCAAGCCGCCAGGCGATTAGAGCGGGAGGGCATGGGGAACATTCAGTACTTC. It is translated as CASSQAARRLEREGMGNIQYF. The gene calls are TRBV4-3 and TRBJ2-4; 10 nucleotides match TRBD2. CDR3 size: 21 residues. CDR1 and CDR2 from the germline V gene are LGHNA and YSLEER. J lost 7 bases, V lost 1 base, and 22 bases had no gene match.

The chain recombines TRBV29-1 with TRBJ2-5; 9 bases agree with TRBD2. The CDR3 loop spans 13 amino acids. The ends lost 4 bases at V and 0 bases at J; junction bases unmatched: 0. The V gene's germline CDR1 is SQVTM and CDR2 ANQGSEA. CDR3 sequence reads: CSVGLADQETQYF. In DNA form, the CDR3 reads TGCAGCGTTGGACTAGCGGACCAAGAGACCCAGTACTTC.

The chain has TRBV27 and TRBJ2-5; TRBD1 might be the D (6 bases). CDR1 and CDR2 from the germline V gene are MNHEY and SMNVEV (reference sequence). V was trimmed by 3 bases and J by 0 bases, leaving 11 bases between them. This CDR3 has 15 residues. The CDR3 loop reads CASSFAGQNQETQYF. The CDR3 DNA is TGTGCCAGCAGTTTCGCCGGACAGAACCAAGAGACCCAGTACTTC.

The J gene is TRBJ1-2, the V gene TRBV5-1, with 7 bases lining up with TRBD1. Germline loops: CDR1 SGHRS, CDR2 YFSETQ. The CDR3 runs to 14 residues. Germline trimming cut 3 bases from V and 2 bases from J; bases unmatched to any gene: 4. For the CDR3, the DNA is TGCGCCAGCAGCTCGGAACAGGGGAACTATGGCTACACCTTC. The encoded protein is CASSSEQGNYGYTF.

Only one count was recorded for this clone. This chain joins TRBV30 and TRBJ1-4, with D unresolved. The CDR3 is 15 residues long. Per the germline V gene, CDR1 is GTSNPN and CDR2 is SVGIG (reference sequence). V gave up 0 bases and J gave up 4 bases, with 12 bases separating them. The CDR3 here is CAWSVVREINEKLFF. The CDR3 nucleotides read TGTGCCTGGAGTGTAGTCCGGGAGATTAATGAAAAACTGTTTTTT.

V gene TRBV30 combines with J gene TRBJ2-7, with a weak D call TRBD2 (5 bases). Deletions cut 3 bases from V and 5 bases from J, with 20 bases between. The CDR3 covers 15 residues. From germline, CDR1 is GTSNPN and CDR2 SVGIG (reference sequence). CDR3 region: CAWSAVELGRDEQYF. In nucleotides, the CDR3 is TGTGCCTGGAGCGCCGTAGAACTCGGGCGGGACGAGCAGTACTTC.

This clone was observed a few times. In DNA form, the CDR3 reads TGTGCCAGCAGCGAGCCACCGGGGGGCTCTGGGGCCAACGTCCTGACTTTC. Amino acid sequence: CASSEPPGGSGANVLTF. The chain combines TRBV21-1 with TRBJ2-6; the table's D call of TRBD2 was not tested on the DNA. TRBV21-1 is a pseudogene locus. CDR3 length equals 17 residues.